What follows describes a single T cell receptor beta chain. Profiled with immunoSEQ multiplex PCR; TCRdb holds only in-frame clones, not every one. The sample includes under 200,000 clones, less than 85% of them seen just once. This sample was included in a study of blood T cell repertoires in COVID-19. Germline CDR1 SGHTA, CDR2 FQGNSA. J was trimmed by 2 bases and V by 4 bases; bases with no gene match: 10. This CDR3 contains 17 residues. The rearrangement uses TRBV7-2 and TRBJ2-1; 8 nucleotides agree with TRBD2. The clonotype originates from a woman aged 80 or older with acute or convalescent COVID-19. The sequenced sample was peripheral blood. The CDR3 coding sequence is TGTGCCAGCAGCTGGAAGGGAGCGGGGGATCCCTACAATGAGCAGTTCTTC. Amino acid sequence: CASSWKGAGDPYNEQFF.